The 5 T cell receptor beta chains listed next were all sequenced from one sample in a study of T cell changes during pregnancy in multiple sclerosis. Some clones are missing from TCRdb's copy, which holds only in-frame ones; the method was immunoSEQ multiplex PCR. The sample shows 85,000 to 100,000 clones, more than 85% of them seen only once. This material consisted of peripheral blood, taken in the first trimester of pregnancy. The receptors derive from a female donor with multiple sclerosis, enrolled in a pregnancy study.

The genes are TRBV18 and TRBJ2-7; D not certain. Germline CDR1 and CDR2: KGHSH and LQKENI. Trimming removed 3 bases from V and 2 bases from J, with 5 bases in between. CDR3 length: 12 amino acids. DNA of the CDR3: TGTGCCAGCTCACCGGGCCCCTACGAGCAGTACTTC. It yields the protein CASSPGPYEQYF.

The table lists this clone with a count of one. This rearrangement joins TRBV19 to TRBJ2-2; 7 bases align to TRBD2. This CDR3 comprises 15 residues. The germline V gene encodes CDR1 LNHDA and CDR2 SQIVND (reference sequence). The junction had 2 bases not matched to a gene; V was cut back by 4 bases and J by 0 bases. The CDR3 here is CASSRLAANTGELFF. CDR3 DNA sequence: TGTGCCAGTAGTAGGCTAGCGGCGAACACCGGGGAGCTGTTTTTT.

The chain is built from TRBV1 and TRBJ2-1; the D segment call TRBD2 is taken from the table without a DNA check. TRBV1 is flagged as a pseudogene. The CDR3 is 19 amino acids. Here the CDR3 reads CTSSQDRGLAGRPYNEQFF. Written as DNA, the CDR3 is TGCACCAGCAGCCAAGATAGGGGGCTAGCGGGAAGGCCCTACAATGAGCAGTTCTTC.

V usage is TRBV29-1 and J usage is TRBJ2-1, with 8 bases fitting TRBD1. The CDR3 consists of 14 residues. J was trimmed by 8 bases and V by 3 bases; bases with no gene match: 9. In germline, CDR1 is SQVTM, CDR2 ANQGSEA. The CDR3, as DNA: TGCAGCGTTGAGCTGGACAGGGAGGTCGATGAGCAGTTCTTC. This codes for CSVELDREVDEQFF.

The chain uses TRBV28 and TRBJ1-1; 8 bases align to TRBD1. The CDR3 spans 15 residues. Germline assignment: CDR1 MDHEN and CDR2 SYDVKM. Trimming at V came to 6 bases and at J to 1 base, leaving 7 bases not matched to a gene. CDR3 bases: TGTGCCAGCAGCCCTAGAGGACAGGGGAACACTGAAGCTTTCTTT. It encodes CASSPRGQGNTEAFF.